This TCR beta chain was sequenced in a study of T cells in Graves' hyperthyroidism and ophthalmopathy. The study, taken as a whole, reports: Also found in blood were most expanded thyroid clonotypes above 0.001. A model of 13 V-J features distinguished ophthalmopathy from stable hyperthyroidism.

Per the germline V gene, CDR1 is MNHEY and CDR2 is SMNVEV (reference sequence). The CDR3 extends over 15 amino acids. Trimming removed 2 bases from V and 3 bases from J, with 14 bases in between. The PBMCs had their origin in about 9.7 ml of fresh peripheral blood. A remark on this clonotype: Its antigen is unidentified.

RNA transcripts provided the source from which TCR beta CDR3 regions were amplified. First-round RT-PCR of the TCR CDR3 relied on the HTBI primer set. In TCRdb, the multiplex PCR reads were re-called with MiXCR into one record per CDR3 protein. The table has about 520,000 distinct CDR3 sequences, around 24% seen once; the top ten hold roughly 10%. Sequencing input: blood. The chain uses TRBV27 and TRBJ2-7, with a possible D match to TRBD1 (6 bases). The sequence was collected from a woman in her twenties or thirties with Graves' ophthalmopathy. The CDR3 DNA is TGTGCCAGCAGTTTAACCGACAGGTTCCTCTACGAGCAGTACTTC. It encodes CASSLTDRFLYEQYF.